These 14 T cell receptor beta chains originate from one sample sequenced in a study of blood T cell repertoires in COVID-19. Clones were sequenced by immunoSEQ multiplex PCR, and TCRdb holds only the in-frame ones, with some missing. The table lists around 500,000 clones, 70% to 90% of them singletons. Sample: PBMCs or T cells enriched from blood (not recorded which). These receptors came from a woman in her sixties or seventies who had recovered from COVID-19.

This chain uses TRBV19 with TRBJ2-2, with a tentative D call TRBD1 (5 bases). Germline-derived CDR1 and CDR2 are LNHDA and SQIVND (reference sequence). Trimming took 2 bases from V and 1 from J, leaving 5 bases between them. There are 14 residues in the CDR3. The CDR3, as DNA: TGTGCCAGTAGTATACAGGGGAACACCGGGGAGCTGTTTTTT. Amino acids: CASSIQGNTGELFF.

This sequence joins TRBV2 and TRBJ1-5, with D uncertain. CDR3 length: 15 amino acids. The germline V gene has CDR1 SNHLY and CDR2 FYNNEI. V shed 6 bases and J shed 3 bases, with 15 bases lying between them. The CDR3 DNA follows: TGTGCCAGCAGCCGCGATGGGCAAGCCAATCAGCCCCAGCATTTT. Translation gives CASSRDGQANQPQHF.

The genes are TRBV19 and TRBJ2-1, with 11 bases identical to TRBD1. The CDR3 totals 15 residues. V lost 1 base, J lost 9 bases, and 5 bases stayed unmatched. Germline V lookup: CDR1 LNHDA, CDR2 SQIVND (reference sequence). CDR3 protein: CASSIVGQGAIEQFF. The DNA for the CDR3 is TGTGCCAGTAGTATAGTAGGACAGGGGGCTATTGAGCAGTTCTTC.

The chain couples TRBV6-5 to TRBJ1-5, with TRBD1 matching over 7 bases. J lost 1 base, V lost 8 bases, and 5 bases had no gene match. From germline, CDR1 is MNHEY and CDR2 SVGAGI. The CDR3 contains 14 residues. In nucleotides, the CDR3 is TGTGCCAGCGTATGGGACAGCAGCAATCAGCCCCAGCATTTT. Residues: CASVWDSSNQPQHF.

This clone was picked up one time. This chain joins TRBV15 and TRBJ2-1; 8 bases are shared with TRBD2. CDR3 length equals 18 residues. V dropped 3 bases and J dropped 9; count of bases not matched to a gene: 19. CDR1 LNHNV and CDR2 YYDKDF come from the germline V gene (reference sequence). DNA of the CDR3: TGTGCCACCAGCAGTTTGAGGATGAGCGGGGGCGCTACCGGTGAGCAGTTCTTC. Residues: CATSSLRMSGGATGEQFF.

The sample holds one count of this clone. The rearrangement links TRBV28 to TRBJ1-2; 7 bases are shared with TRBD1. Per germline, CDR1 MDHEN and CDR2 SYDVKM. J was trimmed by 2 bases and V by 2 bases; bases with no gene match: 2. This CDR3 is built from 14 residues. The CDR3 region has the DNA TGTGCCAGCAGTTTAACGGGACAGAACTATGGCTACACCTTC. It specifies CASSLTGQNYGYTF.

The rearrangement uses TRBV4-2 and TRBJ1-5; D might be TRBD1 (5 bases). V was clipped by 3 bases and J by 0 bases, with 12 bases between them. This CDR3 spans 16 amino acids. CDR1 LGHNA and CDR2 YNFKEQ come from the germline V gene. For the CDR3, the DNA is TGTGCCAGCAGCCAGGGGGGACCGATTAGCAATCAGCCCCAGCATTTT. It codes for CASSQGGPISNQPQHF.

This rearrangement joins TRBV24-1 to TRBJ1-3; D is ambiguous. The germline V gene encodes CDR1 KGHDR and CDR2 SFDVKD. This CDR3 region has 18 residues. V gave up 0 bases and J gave up 2 bases, with 16 bases separating them. The CDR3: CATSDLVEGWEAGNTIYF. CDR3 DNA sequence: TGTGCCACCAGTGATTTGGTTGAGGGTTGGGAGGCTGGAAACACCATATATTTT.

The genes are TRBV24-1 and TRBJ1-5, with D possibly matching TRBD1 (6 bases). This CDR3 contains 13 residues. From germline, CDR1 is KGHDR and CDR2 SFDVKD. V lost 6 bases and J lost 5, with 10 bases in between. CDR3 nucleotides: TGTGCCACCAGTCCGGGGGGGCATCAGCCCCAGCATTTT. Protein product: CATSPGGHQPQHF.

This chain uses TRBV2 with TRBJ2-1, with 7 bases that match TRBD2. This CDR3 has 14 amino acids. J gave up 4 bases and V 8 bases, and 8 bases lay outside the gene matches. CDR1 is SNHLY, CDR2 FYNNEI, per germline. This chain's CDR3 is CASGGGQSYNEQFF. Written as DNA, the CDR3 is TGTGCCAGCGGGGGAGGGCAGAGTTACAATGAGCAGTTCTTC.

The chain joins TRBV19 to TRBJ2-2; 8 nucleotides line up with TRBD1. The CDR3 is made up of 16 amino acids. Per the germline V gene, CDR1 is LNHDA and CDR2 is SQIVND (reference sequence). With 8 bases clipped from V and 1 base from J, the junction kept 9 bases outside the gene matches. The chain's CDR3 is CASLINGTGNTGELFF. The CDR3 DNA follows: TGTGCCAGTCTCATAAATGGGACAGGGAACACCGGGGAGCTGTTTTTT. The full variable domain, rest sourced from reference TRBV19 and TRBJ2-2, is DGGITQSPKYLFRKEGQNVTLSCEQNLNHDAMYWYRQDPGQGLRLIYYSQIVNDFQKGDIAEGYSVSREKKESFPLTVTSAQKNPTAFYLCASLINGTGNTGELFFGEGSRLTVL.

This chain uses TRBV4-1 with TRBJ1-1; D remains ambiguous. The V end was cut by 1 base, the J end by 0 bases, with 6 bases between. The germline CDR1 and CDR2 sequences are MGHRA and YSYEKL. The CDR3 has 14 residues. As DNA, the CDR3 is TGCGCCAGCAGCCAAGCCCGGGTGAACACTGAAGCTTTCTTT. Protein sequence: CASSQARVNTEAFF.

The V gene is TRBV6-6, the J gene TRBJ2-7; 7 positions agree with TRBD1. In germline, CDR1 is MNHNY, CDR2 SVGAGI (reference sequence). There are 12 residues in the CDR3. Losses at the gene ends were 6 bases for V and 6 bases for J; bases not matched to a gene: 5. CDR3 bases: TGTGCCAGCAGACAAGACAGGGCCGAGCAGTACTTC. It specifies CASRQDRAEQYF.

The chain couples TRBV2 to TRBJ2-7; possible D gene TRBD1, 5 bases. Germline assignment: CDR1 SNHLY and CDR2 FYNNEI. V lost 5 bases to trimming and J lost 3 bases, with 17 bases between them. The CDR3 sequence is 15 residues long. The DNA for the CDR3 is TGTGCCAGCAGTCGTACAGGTCTAGGAGACTACGAGCAGTACGTC. Its translation: CASSRTGLGDYEQYV.